This T cell receptor beta chain was identified in a study of identical twins. As regards this clonotype: The target antigen is unknown. This CDR3 is missing its conserved last phenylalanine or tryptophan, likely due to a read error.

Each CDR3 protein is one row after TCRdb ran MiXCR on the 5' RACE reads. Here the sample spans 690,000 or so distinct CDR3 sequences, 8.6% being singletons. The study, taken as a whole, reports: Insertions ran lower in abundant cord blood beta clonotypes, though not in memory repertoires. The degree of excess twin sharing was weaker in beta out-of-frame sequences.

The CDR3 is 19 amino acids. J was trimmed by 2 bases and V by 11 bases; bases with no gene match: 18. Germline V gives CDR1 SNHLY, CDR2 FYNNEI. In addition, the sample was reused for a study of yellow fever vaccine responses in identical twins. Per that paper: Twins' vaccine T cell response reportedly gave the appearance of partial convergence and partial personalization.

The rearrangement uses TRBV2 and TRBJ2-3, with 14 bases aligning to TRBD2. The TCR comes from a woman aged 18-29 years in good health. Sequenced: PBMCs. CDR3 loop: CAFCYPGLAGESATDTQYL. DNA for the CDR3: TGTGCCTTCTGTTATCCGGGACTAGCGGGAGAGAGCGCCACAGATACGCAGTATCTT.